The 10 T cell receptor beta chains listed next were all sequenced from one sample in a study of a mutant IDH1 vaccine in newly diagnosed glioma. The time point is: week 11, during vaccination. Every vaccination contained 300 ug of the mutant IDH1 20-mer peptide and was paired with topical imiquimod. The data were produced by immunoSEQ multiplex PCR, yet TCRdb's version contains in-frame clones alone and is incomplete. Among some 130,000 clones listed, around 77% were seen once. These receptors' antigens are unknown. The input for sequencing was PBMCs, taken from a glioma patient whose treatment included an IDH1 peptide vaccine. These receptors were collected from a man in his forties with glioma.

The chain employs TRBV5-5 and TRBJ2-7; TRBD1 matches at 7 bases. V trimming: 4 bases; J trimming: 0 bases; junction bases outside the gene matches: 4. Germline V CDR1 and CDR2: SGHKS, YYEKEE (reference sequence). This CDR3 has 14 amino acids. The CDR3 protein is CASSTWDSSYEQYF. CDR3 bases: TGTGCCAGCAGCACCTGGGACAGCTCCTACGAGCAGTACTTC.

This clone was detected a few times. This sequence joins TRBV2 and TRBJ1-2; unclear D gene. CDR3 length equals 12 residues. Trimming pared 7 bases from V and 4 bases from J, leaving 10 bases between. CDR1 and CDR2 (germline): SNHLY, FYNNEI. The DNA of the CDR3 is TGTGCCAGCACTCGACGGGGCTATGGCTACACCTTC. Translated, it gives CASTRRGYGYTF.

The V call is TRBV7-2, the J call TRBJ2-2, with TRBD1 matching over 9 bases. V was pared by 5 bases and J by 4 bases, with 2 bases of the junction left unmatched. The CDR3 extends over 14 amino acids. Germline-derived CDR1 and CDR2 are SGHTA and FQGNSA. In DNA form, the CDR3 reads TGTGCCAGCAGCCCGGGACAGGGCACCGGGGAGCTGTTTTTT. It yields the protein CASSPGQGTGELFF. Full variable domain (rest looked up from reference TRBV7-2 and TRBJ2-2): GAGVSQSPSNKVTEKGKDVELRCDPISGHTALYWYRQSLGQGLEFLIYFQGNSAPDKSGLPSDRFSAERTGGSVSTLTIQRTQQEDSAVYLCASSPGQGTGELFFGEGSRLTVL.

The CDR3 sequence is CAWSPGGSGRNEQYF. The CDR3 DNA reads as TGTGCCTGGAGTCCCGGGGGTAGCGGGAGAAACGAGCAGTACTTC. V is TRBV30 and J is TRBJ2-7; the match to TRBD2 covers 9 bases. CDR1 GTSNPN and CDR2 SVGIG come from the germline V gene (reference sequence). Trimming took 2 bases from V and 5 from J; bases not matched to a gene: 10. The CDR3 is 15 residues long.

The chain joins TRBV19 to TRBJ1-3; no firm D call. V lost 0 bases and J lost 0, with 6 bases in between. Germline V lookup: CDR1 LNHDA, CDR2 SQIVND (reference sequence). The CDR3 is 15 amino acids. CDR3 loop: CASSIDRYSGNTIYF. In nucleotides, the CDR3 is TGTGCCAGTAGTATAGACAGGTACTCTGGAAACACCATATATTTT.

A single count supports this clone. V is TRBV25-1 and J is TRBJ2-5; TRBD2 matches 8 bases. The CDR3 sequence is 16 residues long. From germline, CDR1 is MGHDK and CDR2 SYGVNS. Trimming cost V 0 bases and J 4 bases; bases outside gene matches: 7. The chain's CDR3 is CASSEYPSTSGETQYF. CDR3 bases: TGTGCCAGCAGTGAATATCCCTCCACTAGCGGAGAGACCCAGTACTTC. Together with reference TRBV25-1 and TRBJ2-5, the CDR3 gives the full variable domain: EADIYQTPRYLVIGTGKKITLECSQTMGHDKMYWYQQDPGMELHLIHYSYGVNSTEKGDLSSESTVSRIRTEHFPLTLESARPSHTSQYLCASSEYPSTSGETQYFGPGTRLLVL.

The chain uses TRBV5-1 and TRBJ2-5; tentatively, D is TRBD1 (6 bases). CDR3 length: 16 residues. Per the germline V gene, CDR1 is SGHRS and CDR2 is YFSETQ. V was pared by 5 bases and J by 1 base, with 18 bases between. As DNA, the CDR3 is TGCGCCAGCAGAGATGGGACACTCTCCCCCCAAGAGACCCAGTACTTC. Translated: CASRDGTLSPQETQYF.

Turning to this clone: One end of the junction does not line up with germline, which may come from a read error. The V gene is TRBV7-7, the J gene TRBJ2-1; 14 bases match TRBD2. CDR3 length equals 16 residues. The V gene's germline CDR1 is SSHAT and CDR2 FNYEAQ (reference sequence). The CDR3 is CASSSSGLAGGSEQFF. The CDR3 DNA sequence: TGTGCTAGCAGCTCGTCCGGACTAGCGGGAGGTAGTGAGCAGTTCTTC.

Of note for this clone: Additional DNA sequences in this sample encode the identical CDR3. J is TRBJ2-3 and V is TRBV7-2; D could derive from TRBD1 or TRBD2 (5 bases each). Deletions cut 0 bases from V and 1 base from J, with 5 bases between. This CDR3 has 14 amino acids. In germline, CDR1 is SGHTA, CDR2 FQGNSA. For the CDR3, the DNA is TGTGCCAGCAGCTTAGCGGGGGGCACAGATACGCAGTATTTT. As protein: CASSLAGGTDTQYF.

In nucleotides, the CDR3 is TGTGCCAGCAGCTTGGACGGGAGAGGATTAAATGAGCAGTTCTTC. Residues: CASSLDGRGLNEQFF. The chain has TRBV5-8 and TRBJ2-1; perhaps TRBD2 as D (6 bases). V lost 0 bases, J lost 7 bases, and 14 bases lay in between. Per the germline V gene, CDR1 is SGHTS and CDR2 is YDEGEE. This CDR3 has 15 residues.